These 23 T cell receptor beta chains share one sample of origin, sequenced in a study of neurological immune-mediated disorders. TCRdb used MiXCR to reprocess the 5' RACE reads, holding one entry per CDR3 protein. Of around 79,000 distinct CDR3 sequences listed, 13% to 15% are singletons. Specimen: PBMCs. The receptors were gathered from a woman aged 50 to 60 in good health.

This clonotype was recorded many times. The chain is built from TRBV28 and TRBJ2-7; 7 bases line up with TRBD1. The CDR3 extends over 12 amino acids. In germline, CDR1 is MDHEN, CDR2 SYDVKM. V lost 2 bases, J lost 6 bases, and 1 base stayed unmatched. As DNA, the CDR3 is TGTGCCAGCAGTTTAAGGGGGCTCGAGCAGTACTTC. Amino acids: CASSLRGLEQYF.

This clonotype was seen a few times. The rearrangement joins TRBV7-9 to TRBJ1-6; D unresolved. Germline CDR1 SEHNR, CDR2 FQNEAQ (reference sequence). Between the trimmed V and J ends, which lost 5 bases and 7 bases, there was a span of 12 bases. The CDR3 runs to 14 residues. In DNA, the CDR3 is TGTGCCAGCAGCCAAACGATTGGGAATTCACCCCTCCACTTT. Encoded protein: CASSQTIGNSPLHF.

This clonotype was seen ten or more times. The rearrangement links TRBV28 to TRBJ2-7; D possibly corresponds to TRBD1 (5 bases). The length of the CDR3 is 13 residues. Trimming pared 5 bases from V and 4 bases from J, leaving 12 bases between. Germline values: CDR1 MDHEN, CDR2 SYDVKM. DNA for the CDR3: TGTGCCAGCAGTCCCCCAGGGATATACGAGCAGTACTTC. Protein: CASSPPGIYEQYF.

The chain employs TRBV20-1 and TRBJ1-1; D unclear. Germline assignment: CDR1 DFQATT and CDR2 SNEGSKA (reference sequence). Trimming left V 4 bases short and J 4 bases short, with 19 bases between. There are 15 residues in the CDR3. The CDR3 DNA sequence: TGCAGTGCTAAGGCTTTAGTAGGGCAAGGCACTGAAGCTTTCTTT. Amino acids: CSAKALVGQGTEAFF.

The gene calls are TRBV12-3 or TRBV12-4 and TRBJ1-2; D possibly corresponds to TRBD1 (5 bases). The CDR3 loop spans 15 amino acids. V was trimmed by 5 bases and J by 5 bases, leaving 18 bases between them. CDR3: CASSLLPTVGYGYTF. CDR3 nucleotide sequence: TGTGCCAGCAGTCTGCTCCCGACAGTTGGATATGGCTACACCTTC.

V is TRBV28 and J is TRBJ2-1, with a weak D call TRBD2 (5 bases). The germline V gene has CDR1 MDHEN and CDR2 SYDVKM. With 6 bases removed from V and 7 bases from J, the gap between germline ends came to 16 bases. There are 14 residues in the CDR3. CDR3 protein: CASRSTLLVNEQFF. DNA of the CDR3: TGTGCCAGCAGATCCACCCTACTAGTGAATGAGCAGTTCTTC.

This clonotype was seen a handful of times. J is TRBJ2-1 and V is TRBV7-3; D may be TRBD2 (6 bases). Germline CDR1 SGHTA, CDR2 FQGTGA. The CDR3 runs to 14 residues. V was cut by 5 bases and J by 6 bases, with 14 bases left in between. The CDR3 spells CASSLSGIANEQFF. The DNA for the CDR3 is TGTGCCAGCAGCCTTAGCGGTATAGCCAATGAGCAGTTCTTC.

There are many counts of this clonotype. The rearrangement joins TRBV2 to TRBJ2-7, with 12 bases identical to TRBD2. The length of the CDR3 is 15 residues. The germline CDR1 and CDR2 sequences are SNHLY and FYNNEI. Germline trimming cut 6 bases from V and 3 bases from J; bases unmatched to any gene: 6. The CDR3 nucleotides are TGTGCCAGCAGCGTCCTAGCGGGAGGGGGCTACGAGCAGTACTTC. Translating gives CASSVLAGGGYEQYF.

This clonotype has at least ten counts. V usage is TRBV15 and J usage is TRBJ1-2; D unresolved. CDR1 LNHNV and CDR2 YYDKDF come from the germline V gene (reference sequence). V gave up 1 base and J gave up 2 bases, with 11 bases separating them. The CDR3 length is 15 residues. Here the CDR3 DNA reads TGTGCCACCAGCAGAGCCCCGACACCGAACTATGGCTACACCTTC. It yields the protein CATSRAPTPNYGYTF.

This clonotype was seen at least ten times. The gene calls are TRBV5-1 and TRBJ2-7, with TRBD2 as a possible D gene (6 bases). V shed 6 bases and J shed 2 bases, with 21 bases lying between them. The CDR3 is 16 residues long. The V gene's germline CDR1 is SGHRS and CDR2 YFSETQ. The CDR3 region is CASTPTAGIRPYEQYF. The CDR3 nucleotides read TGCGCCAGCACCCCGACGGCGGGGATTCGACCCTACGAGCAGTACTTC.

This clonotype has at least ten counts. The V gene is TRBV5-1, the J gene TRBJ2-3; 7 bases line up with TRBD2. The CDR3 has 14 amino acids. The germline CDR1 and CDR2 sequences are SGHRS and YFSETQ. V was pared by 6 bases and J by 2 bases, with 6 bases of the junction left unmatched. In DNA, the CDR3 is TGCGCCAGCAAAAGCGGGGCGTTCACAGATACGCAGTATTTT. Amino acid sequence: CASKSGAFTDTQYF.

This clonotype was picked up many times. The rearrangement joins TRBV6-5 to TRBJ1-2; no reliable D call. V was shortened by 6 bases and J by 0 bases, with 11 bases between the two germline ends. The CDR3 covers 14 residues. The germline gives CDR1 MNHEY, CDR2 SVGAGI. The CDR3 coding sequence is TGTGCCAGCAGCAACCGGGGTCCTAACTATGGCTACACCTTC. Its protein is CASSNRGPNYGYTF.

The rearrangement uses TRBV7-9 and TRBJ2-2; the D gene is possibly TRBD2 (7 bases). This CDR3 comprises 16 residues. Germline-derived CDR1 and CDR2 are SEHNR and FQNEAQ (reference sequence). Between the trimmed V and J ends, which lost 6 bases and 16 bases, there was a span of 30 bases. CDR3 sequence reads: CASSRREAVKTGGPFF. In DNA form, the CDR3 reads TGTGCCAGCAGTCGGCGTGAGGCCGTGAAAACCGGGGGGCCGTTTTTT.

This clonotype was picked up many times. Here the CDR3 reads CSVNRDPYNEQFF. The CDR3 DNA follows: TGCAGCGTCAACAGGGACCCGTACAATGAGCAGTTCTTC. The V call is TRBV29-1, the J call TRBJ2-1; TRBD1 is a possible D gene (6 bases). This CDR3 has 13 residues. V lost 6 bases and J 4 bases, leaving 13 bases between the germline ends. Germline CDR1 reads SQVTM; CDR2 reads ANQGSEA.

This clonotype was seen ten or more times. J is TRBJ2-7 and V is TRBV7-9; TRBD2 might be the D (5 bases). Trimming left V 5 bases short and J 4 bases short, with 27 bases between. This CDR3 is 18 amino acids long. CDR1 is SEHNR, CDR2 FQNEAQ, per germline (reference sequence). The DNA for the CDR3 is TGTGCCAGCAGCCACCCCCCCCCCGGAGAGGGTGGGTTATACGAGCAGTACTTC. Translation: CASSHPPPGEGGLYEQYF.

This clonotype was recorded at least ten times. The V and J genes are TRBV9 and TRBJ1-1; 7 bases are a match to TRBD1. Per germline, CDR1 SGDLS and CDR2 YYNGEE. The CDR3 loop spans 14 amino acids. Germline trimming cut 4 bases from V and 7 bases from J; bases unmatched to any gene: 10. The CDR3 sequence: CASSPQTGKGEAFF. The CDR3 DNA sequence: TGTGCCAGCAGCCCTCAGACAGGGAAGGGTGAAGCTTTCTTT.

At least ten counts were recorded for this clonotype. This chain joins TRBV5-1 and TRBJ2-7, with D maybe TRBD2 (6 bases). Trimming took off 4 bases at V and 9 bases at J, with 17 bases between the two ends. Germline values: CDR1 SGHRS, CDR2 YFSETQ. This CDR3 is built from 13 residues. Here the CDR3 DNA reads TGCGCCAGCAGCCAAAGGGACTCCCCCCTGCAGTACTTC. Amino acid sequence: CASSQRDSPLQYF.

This clonotype was seen at least ten times. The CDR3 spells CATSRPPGVSGRSGEQFF. The CDR3 DNA is TGTGCCACCAGCAGACCCCCCGGGGTTAGCGGGAGGTCAGGTGAGCAGTTCTTC. The chain has TRBV15 and TRBJ2-1; 10 nucleotides agree with TRBD2. The CDR3 totals 18 residues. CDR1 is LNHNV, CDR2 YYDKDF, per germline (reference sequence). J lost 9 bases, V lost 2 bases, and 16 bases had no gene match.

This clonotype was counted ten times or more. The gene calls are TRBV7-9 and TRBJ2-7, with 8 positions matching TRBD1. This CDR3 comprises 15 residues. J gave up 3 bases and V 5 bases, and 9 bases lay outside the gene matches. CDR1 SEHNR and CDR2 FQNEAQ come from the germline V gene (reference sequence). Here the CDR3 reads CASSPGQGWFYEQYF. CDR3 nucleotide sequence: TGTGCCAGCAGCCCCGGACAGGGATGGTTCTACGAGCAGTACTTC.

The table lists this clonotype with many counts. V is TRBV2 and J is TRBJ1-6; 7 bases align to TRBD1. Germline CDR1 and CDR2: SNHLY and FYNNEI. V dropped 4 bases and J dropped 7; count of bases not matched to a gene: 7. The CDR3 is 15 residues long. The CDR3 nucleotides are TGTGCCAGCAGTGCCTCCGGGACAGAGAATTCACCCCTCCACTTT. It is translated as CASSASGTENSPLHF.

The table lists this clonotype with a few counts. The V and J genes are TRBV6-2 or TRBV6-3 and TRBJ2-3; perhaps D is TRBD1 or TRBD2 (5 bases each). V shed 6 bases and J shed 2 bases, with 9 bases lying between them. The CDR3 covers 13 residues. Germline CDR1 MNHEY, CDR2 SVGEGT. The CDR3 spells CASSGTDTDTQYF. The CDR3 nucleotides read TGTGCCAGCAGCGGGACGGACACAGATACGCAGTATTTT.

This clonotype occurred many times. The V and J genes are TRBV5-1 and TRBJ1-3; no clear D gene. The CDR3 is made up of 16 amino acids. V was pared by 2 bases and J by 0 bases, with 12 bases between. Per the germline V gene, CDR1 is SGHRS and CDR2 is YFSETQ. DNA of the CDR3: TGCGCCAGCAGCTTTGTTGGGGATTCCTCTGGAAACACCATATATTTT. Its translation: CASSFVGDSSGNTIYF.

This clonotype occurred many times. The rearrangement links TRBV6-5 to TRBJ2-7, with 11 bases that match TRBD2. V shed 7 bases and J 7 bases; nucleotides not matched to a gene: 6. CDR3 length: 13 amino acids. CDR1 is MNHEY and CDR2 is SVGAGI in the germline V gene. CDR3 bases: TGTGCCAGCACGTTAGCGGGAGGGCGTGAGCAGTACTTC. This sequence encodes CASTLAGGREQYF.